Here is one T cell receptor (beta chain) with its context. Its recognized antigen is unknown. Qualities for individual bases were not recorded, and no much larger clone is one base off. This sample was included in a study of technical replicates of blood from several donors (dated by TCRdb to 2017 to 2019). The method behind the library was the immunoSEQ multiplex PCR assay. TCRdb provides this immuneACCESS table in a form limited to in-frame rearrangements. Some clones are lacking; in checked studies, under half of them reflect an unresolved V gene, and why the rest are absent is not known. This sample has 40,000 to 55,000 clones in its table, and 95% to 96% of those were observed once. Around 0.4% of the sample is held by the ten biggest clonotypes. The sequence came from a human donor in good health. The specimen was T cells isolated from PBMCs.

CDR3 reads: CASSIIWGATYEQYF. In nucleotide form, the sequence is TGTGCCAGTAGTATTATCTGGGGCGCTACCTACGAGCAGTACTTC. The rearranged chain carries TRBV19 and TRBJ2-7; a tentative D call is TRBD1 (5 bases match). The CDR3, from cysteine to phenylalanine, totals 15 residues. Of all the DNA, just the CDR3 is kept, 45 bases in frame from base 1. Trimming takes 3 bases from V and 2 bases from J, and the germline ends sit 14 bases apart. The germline V gene (reference sequence) sets CDR1 to LNHDA and CDR2 to SQIVND.